The text below deals with one T cell receptor beta chain. The CDR3 totals 17 residues. After removal of 6 bases from V and 2 bases from J, the junction contained 14 bases not matched to a gene. CDR1 and CDR2 (germline): MNHEY, SMNVEV (reference sequence). Here immunoSEQ multiplex PCR was the method, and the copy in TCRdb shows in-frame clones only, minus some. The data contain about half a million clones, roughly four fifths of them singletons. This entry comes from a study of shared clonotypes between healthy human individuals. This sequence was found in a middle-aged woman in good health. Some clones in this sample may be carry-over from other donors' samples. Sequenced material: PBMCs. The chain couples TRBV27 to TRBJ2-7, with 9 nucleotides matching TRBD2. The CDR3 protein is CASSTGASGTMAYEQYF. The DNA for the CDR3 is TGTGCCAGCAGCACTGGGGCTAGCGGGACCATGGCCTACGAGCAGTACTTC.